This T cell receptor (beta chain) was captured in a study of molecular identifiers for immune sequencing clone quantification. This clonotype was picked up one time. Antigen specificity is unknown. The junction shows a germline mismatch at one end, possibly a read error. Study-level results: Single-cell amounts of spiked Jurkat TCR RNA were reportedly detectable among approximately 1 million naive cells.

The V gene's germline CDR1 is MDHEN and CDR2 SYDVKM. There are 15 residues in the CDR3. Sorting captured naive CD8 T cells as CD8+CD4-CCR7+CD45RA+. Previously described methods and listed TCR primers were employed for the bulk TCR libraries. TCRdb reanalysed the PCR reads using MiXCR and keeps one entry per CDR3 protein. The data show about 510,000 distinct CDR3 sequences, about a fifth seen once. This chain links TRBV28 with TRBJ1-5; 7 nucleotides match TRBD1. Sequencing was done on a sample of naive CD8+ T cells from blood, with Jurkat cell RNA spiked in. Sample subset: FACS-sorted CD8+CD4-CCR7+CD45RA+ naive T cells. The origin of this receptor is a human donor in good health. Some libraries in this study had Jurkat cell RNA spiked in. CDR3: CAGSPGTDSNQPQHF. CDR3 coding DNA: TGTGCCGGCAGTCCCGGGACAGATAGCAATCAGCCCCAGCATTTT.